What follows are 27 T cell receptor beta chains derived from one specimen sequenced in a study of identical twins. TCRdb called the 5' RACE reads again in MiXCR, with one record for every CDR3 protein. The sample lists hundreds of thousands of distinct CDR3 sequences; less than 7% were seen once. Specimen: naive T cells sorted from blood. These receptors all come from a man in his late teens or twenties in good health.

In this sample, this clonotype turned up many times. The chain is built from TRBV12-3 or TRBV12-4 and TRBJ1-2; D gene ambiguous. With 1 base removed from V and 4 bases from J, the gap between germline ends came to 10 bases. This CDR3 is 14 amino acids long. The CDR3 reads CASSLGQLIYGYTF. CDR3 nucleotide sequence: TGTGCCAGCAGTTTAGGGCAGTTGATCTATGGCTACACCTTC.

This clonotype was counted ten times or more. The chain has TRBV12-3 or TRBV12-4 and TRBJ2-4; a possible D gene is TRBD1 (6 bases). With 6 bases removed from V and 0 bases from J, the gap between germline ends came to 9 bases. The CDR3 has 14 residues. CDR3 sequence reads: CASRKQGAKNIQYF. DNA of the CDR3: TGTGCCAGCAGGAAACAGGGAGCCAAAAACATTCAGTACTTC.

CDR3 region: CASSIQGTNGEQFF. The CDR3 bases are TGTGCCAGTAGTATACAGGGAACAAATGGTGAGCAGTTCTTC. The chain is built from TRBV19 and TRBJ2-1; D is perhaps TRBD1 (5 bases). Trimming shortened V by 2 bases and J by 9 bases, and 14 bases separated the two germline ends. The CDR3 runs 14 residues. Germline CDR1 reads LNHDA; CDR2 reads SQIVND (reference sequence).

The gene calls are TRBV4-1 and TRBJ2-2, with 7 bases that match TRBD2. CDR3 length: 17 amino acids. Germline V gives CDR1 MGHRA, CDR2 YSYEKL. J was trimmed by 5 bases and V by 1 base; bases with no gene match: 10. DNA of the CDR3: TGCGCCAGCAGCCAAGTCAGGGCGGGAGTTAGAACCGGGGAGCTGTTTTTT. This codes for CASSQVRAGVRTGELFF.

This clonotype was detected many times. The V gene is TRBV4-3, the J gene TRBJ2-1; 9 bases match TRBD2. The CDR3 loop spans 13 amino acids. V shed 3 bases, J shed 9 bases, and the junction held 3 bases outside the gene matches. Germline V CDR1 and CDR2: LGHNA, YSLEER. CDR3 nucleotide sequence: TGCGCCAGCAGCCATTTTAGCGGGGGTGAGCAGTTCTTC. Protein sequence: CASSHFSGGEQFF.

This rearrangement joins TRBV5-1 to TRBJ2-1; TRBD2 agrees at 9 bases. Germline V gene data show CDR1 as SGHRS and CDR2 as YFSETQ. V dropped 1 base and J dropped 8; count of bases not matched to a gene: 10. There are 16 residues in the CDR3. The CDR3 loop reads CASSLIGSGSYDEQFF. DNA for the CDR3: TGCGCCAGCAGCTTGATTGGTAGCGGGAGTTACGATGAGCAGTTCTTC. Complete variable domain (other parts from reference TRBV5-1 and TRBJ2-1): KAGVTQTPRYLIKTRGQQVTLSCSPISGHRSVSWYQQTPGQGLQFLFEYFSETQRNKGNFPGRFSGRQFSNSRSEMNVSTLELGDSALYLCASSLIGSGSYDEQFFGPGTRLTVL.

The CDR3 DNA is TGTGCCAGCAGACACACAGGGATGGAGACCCAGTACTTC. This translates into CASRHTGMETQYF. The chain links TRBV21-1 to TRBJ2-5; the D call TRBD1 from the table was never checked on the DNA. TRBV21-1 represents a pseudogene. There are 13 residues in the CDR3.

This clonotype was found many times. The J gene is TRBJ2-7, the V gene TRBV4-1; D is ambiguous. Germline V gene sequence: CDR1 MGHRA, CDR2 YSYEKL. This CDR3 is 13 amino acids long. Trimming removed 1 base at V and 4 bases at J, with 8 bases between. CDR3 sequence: CASSQAPQYEQYV. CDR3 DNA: TGCGCCAGCAGCCAAGCACCTCAATACGAGCAGTACGTC.

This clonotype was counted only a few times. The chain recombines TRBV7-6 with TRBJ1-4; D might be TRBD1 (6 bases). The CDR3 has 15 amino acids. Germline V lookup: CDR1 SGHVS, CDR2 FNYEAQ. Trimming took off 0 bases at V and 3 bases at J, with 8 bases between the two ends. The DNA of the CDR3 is TGTGCCAGCAGCTTAGCGGACAGTGCTAATGAAAAACTGTTTTTT. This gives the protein CASSLADSANEKLFF.

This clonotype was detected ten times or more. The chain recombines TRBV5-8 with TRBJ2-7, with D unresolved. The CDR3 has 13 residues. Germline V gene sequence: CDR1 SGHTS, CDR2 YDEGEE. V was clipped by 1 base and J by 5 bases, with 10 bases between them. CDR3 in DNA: TGTGCCAGCAGCTTGCGTACGGCCCACGAGCAGTACTTC. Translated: CASSLRTAHEQYF.

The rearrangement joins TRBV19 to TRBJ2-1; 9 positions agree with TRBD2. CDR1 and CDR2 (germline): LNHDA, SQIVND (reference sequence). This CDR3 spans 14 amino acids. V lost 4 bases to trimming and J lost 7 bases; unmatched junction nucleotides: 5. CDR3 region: CASSTGLAQNEQFF. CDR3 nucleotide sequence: TGTGCCAGTAGTACCGGACTAGCGCAGAATGAGCAGTTCTTC.

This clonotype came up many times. The CDR3 DNA reads TGCAGTGCTAGAGTAAACGGCGCTGAAGCTTTCTTT. This gives the protein CSARVNGAEAFF. The J gene is TRBJ1-1, the V gene TRBV20-1; D gene uncertain. CDR1 is DFQATT and CDR2 is SNEGSKA in the germline V gene (reference sequence). The CDR3 covers 12 residues. V lost 1 base to trimming and J lost 6 bases, with 9 bases between them.

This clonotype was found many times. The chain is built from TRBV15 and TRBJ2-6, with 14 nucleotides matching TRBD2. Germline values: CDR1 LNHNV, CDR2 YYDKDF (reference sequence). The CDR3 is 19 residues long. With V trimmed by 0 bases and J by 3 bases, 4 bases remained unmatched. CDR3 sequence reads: CATSRDGLAGGGGANVLTF. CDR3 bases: TGTGCCACCAGCAGAGATGGACTAGCGGGAGGAGGTGGGGCCAACGTCCTGACTTTC.

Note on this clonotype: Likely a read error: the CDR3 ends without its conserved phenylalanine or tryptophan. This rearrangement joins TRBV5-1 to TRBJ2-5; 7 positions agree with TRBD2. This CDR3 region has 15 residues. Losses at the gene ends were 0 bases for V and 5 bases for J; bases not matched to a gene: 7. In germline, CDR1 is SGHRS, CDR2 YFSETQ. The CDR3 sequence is CASSLVGTNLETQYS. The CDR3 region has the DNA TGCGCCAGCAGCTTGGTTGGGACTAACTTGGAGACCCAGTACTCC.

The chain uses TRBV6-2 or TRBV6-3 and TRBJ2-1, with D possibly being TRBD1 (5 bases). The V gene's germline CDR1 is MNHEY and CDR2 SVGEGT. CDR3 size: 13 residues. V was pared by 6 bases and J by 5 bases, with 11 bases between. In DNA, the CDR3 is TGTGCCAGCAGCCCCTGGGGCCACAATGAGCAGTTCTTC. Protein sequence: CASSPWGHNEQFF.

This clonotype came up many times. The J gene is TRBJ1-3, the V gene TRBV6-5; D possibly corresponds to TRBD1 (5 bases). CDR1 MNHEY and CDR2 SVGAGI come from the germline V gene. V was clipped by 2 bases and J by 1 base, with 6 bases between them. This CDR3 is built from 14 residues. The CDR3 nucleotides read TGTGCCAGCAGTTACGGGGGGTCTGGAAACACCATATATTTT. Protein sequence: CASSYGGSGNTIYF.

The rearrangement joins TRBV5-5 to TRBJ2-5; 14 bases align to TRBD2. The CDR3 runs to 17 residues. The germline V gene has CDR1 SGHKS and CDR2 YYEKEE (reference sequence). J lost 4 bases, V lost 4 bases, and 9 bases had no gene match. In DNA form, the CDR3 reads TGTGCCAGCAGCCCGACTAGCGGGAGGGCCTGGGTAGAGACCCAGTACTTC. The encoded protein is CASSPTSGRAWVETQYF.

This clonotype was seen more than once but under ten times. The CDR3 coding sequence is TGTGCCAGCAGTGGGGGTGAACTTTATAGCAATCAGCCCCAGCATTTT. This gives the protein CASSGGELYSNQPQHF. The gene calls are TRBV2 and TRBJ1-5; D is unclear. V shed 4 bases and J shed 0 bases, with 13 bases lying between them. The CDR3 sequence is 16 residues long. From germline, CDR1 is SNHLY and CDR2 FYNNEI.

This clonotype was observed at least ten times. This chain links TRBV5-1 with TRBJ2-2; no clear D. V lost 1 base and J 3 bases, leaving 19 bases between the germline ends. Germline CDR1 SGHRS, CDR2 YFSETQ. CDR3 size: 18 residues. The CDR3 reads CASSLRVSGSLDTGELFF. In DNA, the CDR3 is TGCGCCAGCAGCTTGAGGGTTTCTGGTAGCTTGGACACCGGGGAGCTGTTTTTT.

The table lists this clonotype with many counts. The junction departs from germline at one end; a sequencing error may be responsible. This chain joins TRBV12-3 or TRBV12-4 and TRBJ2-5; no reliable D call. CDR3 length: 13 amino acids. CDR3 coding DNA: TGCGCCAGCAGCTTCGGCAGCCAAGAGACCCAGTACTTC. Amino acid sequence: CASSFGSQETQYF.

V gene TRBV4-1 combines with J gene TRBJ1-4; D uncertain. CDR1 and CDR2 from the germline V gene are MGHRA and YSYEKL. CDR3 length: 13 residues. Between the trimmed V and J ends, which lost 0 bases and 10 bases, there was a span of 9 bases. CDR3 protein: CASSQESDGKLFF. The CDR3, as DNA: TGCGCCAGCAGCCAAGAGAGCGATGGAAAACTGTTTTTT.

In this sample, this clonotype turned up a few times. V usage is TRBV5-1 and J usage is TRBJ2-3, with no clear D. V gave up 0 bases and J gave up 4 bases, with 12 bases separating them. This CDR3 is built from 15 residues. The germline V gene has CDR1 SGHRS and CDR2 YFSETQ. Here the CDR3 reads CASSLAGRAPDTQYF. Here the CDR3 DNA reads TGCGCCAGCAGCTTGGCCGGAAGGGCCCCAGATACGCAGTATTTT.

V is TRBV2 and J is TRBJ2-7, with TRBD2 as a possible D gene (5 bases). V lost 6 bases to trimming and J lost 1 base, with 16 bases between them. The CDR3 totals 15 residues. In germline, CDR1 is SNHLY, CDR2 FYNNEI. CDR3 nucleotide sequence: TGTGCCAGCAGACAACGCGCGGCGGGTTCCTACGAGCAGTACGTC. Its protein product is CASRQRAAGSYEQYV.

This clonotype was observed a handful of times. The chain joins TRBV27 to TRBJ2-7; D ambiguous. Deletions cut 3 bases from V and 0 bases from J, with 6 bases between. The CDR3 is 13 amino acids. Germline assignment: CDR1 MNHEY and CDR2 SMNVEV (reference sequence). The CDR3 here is CASSFSPSYEQYV. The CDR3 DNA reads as TGTGCCAGCAGTTTTTCCCCCTCCTACGAGCAGTACGTC.

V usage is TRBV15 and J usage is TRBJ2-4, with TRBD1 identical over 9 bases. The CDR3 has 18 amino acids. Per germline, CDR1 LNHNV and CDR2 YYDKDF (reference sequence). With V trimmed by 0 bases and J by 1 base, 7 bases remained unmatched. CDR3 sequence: CATSREPGQGIAKNIQYF. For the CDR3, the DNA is TGTGCCACCAGCAGAGAGCCGGGACAGGGTATCGCCAAAAACATTCAGTACTTC.

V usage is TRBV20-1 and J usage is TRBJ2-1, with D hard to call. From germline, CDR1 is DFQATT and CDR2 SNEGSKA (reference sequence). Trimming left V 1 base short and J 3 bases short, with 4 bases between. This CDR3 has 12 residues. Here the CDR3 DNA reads TGCAGTGCTAGAGTCGGCTACAATGAGCAGTTCTTC. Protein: CSARVGYNEQFF.

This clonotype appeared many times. CDR3 region: CASRLAGTGELFF. In nucleotides, the CDR3 is TGTGCCAGCAGACTAGCGGGGACCGGGGAGCTGTTTTTT. This chain links TRBV6-6 with TRBJ2-2, with 10 bases aligning to TRBD2. The CDR3 runs 13 residues. Germline CDR1 reads MNHNY; CDR2 reads SVGAGI (reference sequence). The ends lost 6 bases at V and 5 bases at J; junction bases unmatched: 0.